This T cell receptor beta chain was observed in a study of regulatory T cells in long-lasting Graves disease. Building of the TCR beta libraries involved iRepertoire HTBI primers and Arm-PCR of CDR3 regions. In TCRdb, the multiplex PCR reads were re-called with MiXCR into one record per CDR3 protein. Of some 560,000 distinct CDR3 sequences in the sample, more than 15% were seen once. The germline gives CDR1 SEHNR, CDR2 FQNEAQ (reference sequence). J was trimmed by 8 bases and V by 1 base; bases with no gene match: 5. CDR3 length: 15 amino acids. Indicated time point: newly diagnosed GD, antithyroid drugs for less than 3 months. Preparation of the TCR library used RNA extracted from PBMCs. The sample holds a few counts of this clonotype. These data were also filed under a second study, of T cells in Graves' hyperthyroidism and ophthalmopathy.

The source of this sequence is a woman between 40 and 65 years old with Graves disease. Sample: peripheral blood mononuclear cells (PBMCs), taken at new diagnosis, from a patient treated with antithyroid drugs. V and J are TRBV7-9 and TRBJ1-2; 12 bases are shared with TRBD1. The CDR3 DNA reads as TGTGCCAGCAGCTTAGTAGGGACAGGGGGCGAGGGCTACACCTTC. This gives the protein CASSLVGTGGEGYTF. Together with reference TRBV7-9 and TRBJ1-2, the CDR3 gives the full variable domain: DTGVSQNPRHKITKRGQNVTFRCDPISEHNRLYWYRQTLGQGPEFLTYFQNEAQLEKSRLLSDRFSAERPKGSFSTLEIQRTEQGDSAMYLCASSLVGTGGEGYTFGSGTRLTVV.